These 19 T cell receptor beta chains came from one sample sequenced in a study of blood T cell repertoires in COVID-19. Profiled with immunoSEQ multiplex PCR; TCRdb holds only in-frame clones, not every one. There are 39,000 or so clones in the sample; 70% to 90% occur only once, and approximately 11% lies in the top ten. Sequencing was performed on peripheral blood. The receptors derive from a man in his sixties in a cohort sampled during active COVID-19.

The chain recombines TRBV5-1 with TRBJ2-3, with TRBD2 as a possible D gene (5 bases). The CDR3 is made up of 13 amino acids. The germline gives CDR1 SGHRS, CDR2 YFSETQ. The V gene lost 0 bases and the J gene lost 6 bases, with 8 bases spanning the gap. CDR3 amino acids: CASSLERVDTQYF. The CDR3 region has the DNA TGCGCCAGCAGCTTGGAGAGGGTCGATACGCAGTATTTT.

The chain joins TRBV6-6 to TRBJ1-3; D unclear. The CDR3 spans 14 residues. Germline V gene lookup returns CDR1 MNHNY and CDR2 SVGAGI (reference sequence). The V end lost 6 bases, the J end lost 0 bases, and 9 bases lay between the germline ends. CDR3 sequence: CASRPESSGNTIYF. The CDR3 region has the DNA TGTGCCAGCAGGCCGGAGAGCTCTGGAAACACCATATATTTT.

The rearrangement joins TRBV2 to TRBJ2-5; a possible D gene is TRBD1 (5 bases). Germline CDR1 and CDR2: SNHLY and FYNNEI. CDR3 length: 15 amino acids. Trimming took 0 bases from V and 1 from J, leaving 9 bases between them. CDR3 amino acids: CASSEAGLSQETQYF. As DNA, the CDR3 is TGTGCCAGCAGTGAAGCGGGGCTTAGCCAAGAGACCCAGTACTTC.

The rearrangement uses TRBV29-1 and TRBJ2-1, with 11 bases that match TRBD1. CDR3 length: 14 amino acids. Trimming cost V 0 bases and J 6 bases; bases outside gene matches: 1. CDR1 is SQVTM and CDR2 is ANQGSEA in the germline V gene. CDR3 coding DNA: TGCAGCGTTGAAGAGGGGACAGGGGGCAATGAGCAGTTCTTC. Its translation: CSVEEGTGGNEQFF.

Only a few counts were recorded for this clone. The chain's CDR3 is CASSRIPARDNEQFF. For the CDR3, the DNA is TGCGCCAGCAGCCGAATTCCAGCCCGGGATAATGAGCAGTTCTTC. The rearrangement joins TRBV4-1 to TRBJ2-1, with D perhaps matching TRBD2 (5 bases). V gave up 4 bases and J gave up 7 bases, with 17 bases separating them. The CDR3 has 15 amino acids. Germline-derived CDR1 and CDR2 are MGHRA and YSYEKL.

This sequence joins TRBV6-5 and TRBJ2-1; a weak D match, TRBD2 (6 bases). The CDR3 length is 14 residues. Trimming cost V 5 bases and J 4 bases, with 12 bases left between them. The germline CDR1 and CDR2 sequences are MNHEY and SVGAGI. CDR3 bases: TGTGCCAGCAGTAGGTTTCGGGGGTACAATGAGCAGTTCTTC. Its protein product is CASSRFRGYNEQFF.

The V gene is TRBV6-2 or TRBV6-3, the J gene TRBJ1-2; no reliable D call. Germline lookup yields CDR1 MNHEY and CDR2 SVGEGT. Trimming left V 2 bases short and J 1 base short, with 8 bases between. CDR3 length: 14 amino acids. This CDR3 reads CASSYGGFNYGYTF. DNA of the CDR3: TGTGCCAGCAGTTACGGTGGCTTTAACTATGGCTACACCTTC.

This chain joins TRBV7-8 and TRBJ1-5; maybe TRBD1 (6 bases). The germline CDR1 and CDR2 sequences are SGHVS and FQNEAQ. The V gene lost 2 bases and the J gene lost 5 bases, with 10 bases spanning the gap. The CDR3 extends over 14 amino acids. CDR3 DNA sequence: TGTGCCAGCAGCTTATCAGGGGTGGATCAGCCCCAGCATTTT. It translates to CASSLSGVDQPQHF.

The chain carries TRBV30 and TRBJ1-2, with a tentative D call TRBD1 (6 bases). The CDR3 is 13 amino acids. CDR1 and CDR2 (germline): GTSNPN, SVGIG (reference sequence). Trimming left V 0 bases short and J 9 bases short, with 14 bases between. The CDR3 spells CAWSVASRGRYTF. For the CDR3, the DNA is TGTGCCTGGAGTGTCGCGTCCAGGGGCCGCTACACCTTC.

This clone occurred a few times. The chain joins TRBV28 to TRBJ1-1; maybe TRBD1 (6 bases). The CDR3 covers 13 residues. The germline CDR1 and CDR2 sequences are MDHEN and SYDVKM. Trimming removed 8 bases at V and 3 bases at J, with 13 bases between. The CDR3 coding sequence is TGTGCCAGCGTAATAGGACAGTACACTGAAGCTTTCTTT. It is translated as CASVIGQYTEAFF.

This clone was picked up one time. The chain uses TRBV24-1 and TRBJ2-3; D remains ambiguous. The V gene's germline CDR1 is KGHDR and CDR2 SFDVKD. The CDR3 is 15 residues long. With 6 bases removed from V and 0 bases from J, the gap between germline ends came to 12 bases. In nucleotides, the CDR3 is TGTGCCACCAGTTCTACGACTCAAAGCACAGATACGCAGTATTTT. It specifies CATSSTTQSTDTQYF.

The rearrangement uses TRBV4-3 and TRBJ2-2; perhaps TRBD2 as D (6 bases). The CDR3 has 15 amino acids. Germline V CDR1 and CDR2: LGHNA, YSLEER. V shed 5 bases and J shed 1 base, with 11 bases lying between them. The CDR3 nucleotides are TGCGCCAGCAGCGGGCGGCGGGGGAACACCGGGGAGCTGTTTTTT. It encodes CASSGRRGNTGELFF.

This rearrangement joins TRBV9 to TRBJ2-2; D not resolved. The V gene lost 3 bases and the J gene lost 8 bases, with 11 bases spanning the gap. There are 13 residues in the CDR3. Germline V gene data show CDR1 as SGDLS and CDR2 as YYNGEE. The CDR3 loop reads CASSATIGGELFF. The DNA for the CDR3 is TGTGCCAGCAGCGCTACTATCGGTGGGGAGCTGTTTTTT.

The chain couples TRBV30 to TRBJ1-3, with D unresolved. CDR1 GTSNPN and CDR2 SVGIG come from the germline V gene (reference sequence). V was pared by 4 bases and J by 8 bases, with 15 bases between. The CDR3 contains 13 residues. CDR3 amino acids: CAWTGLSGDTIYF. The CDR3 DNA is TGTGCCTGGACAGGCCTCTCCGGGGACACCATATATTTT.

This clone was counted between two and nine times. The V gene is TRBV10-3, the J gene TRBJ1-3, with 7 nucleotides matching TRBD1. The CDR3 has 15 residues. The V and J ends lost 8 bases and 4 bases, in that order; junction bases with no gene match: 11. In germline, CDR1 is ENHRY, CDR2 SYGVKD. CDR3 region: CAISGTGTVGNTIYF. CDR3 in DNA: TGTGCCATCTCCGGGACCGGGACAGTAGGAAACACCATATATTTT.

This chain connects TRBV19 to TRBJ1-2; the match to TRBD1 covers 9 bases. J was trimmed by 2 bases and V by 6 bases; bases with no gene match: 7. The CDR3 covers 15 residues. Germline V gene lookup returns CDR1 LNHDA and CDR2 SQIVND (reference sequence). This chain's CDR3 is CASSTGTGRNYGYTF. For the CDR3, the DNA is TGTGCCAGTAGCACCGGGACAGGGAGGAACTATGGCTACACCTTC.

In its sample, this clone was seen once. The chain couples TRBV6-2 or TRBV6-3 to TRBJ2-7; 7 bases fit TRBD1. Germline V CDR1 and CDR2: MNHEY, SVGEGT. V was clipped by 3 bases and J by 2 bases; unmatched bases: 4. The CDR3 loop spans 14 amino acids. The CDR3 reads CASSYSGQTYEQYF. The CDR3 DNA reads as TGTGCCAGCAGTTATTCGGGACAGACCTACGAGCAGTACTTC.

This clone was found a few times. This rearrangement joins TRBV5-1 to TRBJ1-4; 7 bases are a match to TRBD1. V lost 4 bases to trimming and J lost 13 bases; unmatched junction nucleotides: 19. Germline V gives CDR1 SGHRS, CDR2 YFSETQ. CDR3 size: 16 residues. CDR3 coding DNA: TGCGCCAGCAGCCCCGGACAGGTCCTCGGGCGGGAATTACTGTTTTTT. Protein: CASSPGQVLGRELLFF.

This clone was seen only a few times. The rearrangement uses TRBV3-1 (or the pseudogene TRBV3-2) and TRBJ2-7; maybe TRBD2 (6 bases). The V and J ends lost 4 bases and 0 bases respectively, with 16 bases between them. The CDR3 totals 16 residues. Germline V lookup: CDR1 LGHDT, CDR2 YNNKEL (reference sequence). This chain's CDR3 is CASSPSGLPNSYEQYF. The CDR3 nucleotides are TGTGCCAGCAGCCCAAGCGGACTACCTAACTCCTACGAGCAGTACTTC.